This TCR beta chain was obtained from a study of Ad26.COV2.S vaccination and SARS-CoV-2 variants (dated by TCRdb to the early 2020s). For the wider study: Donors in the vaccine arm were drawn from COV1001, a multicentre, randomized, double-blind, placebo-controlled phase I-IIa trial testing Ad26.COV2.S in healthy adults. Trial participants were randomized into five groups of five, in which low-dose or high-dose Ad26.COV2.S was given once or twice, or placebo was given on both occasions. The TCR-sequenced set comprised approximately 32 samples: some 20 Ad26.COV2.S vaccine recipients, 5 placebo recipients and 8 SARS-CoV-2 convalescent individuals. TCRbeta repertoire sequencing was used to assess the specificity and breadth of SARS-CoV-2-reactive T cell receptors after Ad26.COV2.S vaccination. Investigators did not know the trial group allocation while performing experiments and assessing outcomes. Dosing of Ad26.COV2.S was intramuscular, at either 5x10^10 or 1x10^11 viral particles, delivered as one shot or as two shots spaced 56 days apart. On the study overall, not on this receptor specifically: It was noted by the authors that total T cell responses may have been underestimated by the TCR breadth and depth analyses. Comparing responses between vaccine doses or regimens was not something the study was powered to do. Comparable non-spike TCR breadth was observed between vaccine and placebo recipients, consistent with only spike being contained in the vaccine. After vaccination, substantial breadth of spike-specific CD8+ and CD4+ T cell responses was reported. Ad26.COV2.S recipients had higher spike-specific TCR breadth than placebo recipients (P = 0.0014).

Taken from the germline V gene (reference sequence), the CDR1 and CDR2 loops are MNHNY and SVGAGI. Including cysteine and phenylalanine, the CDR3 has 14 amino acids. Only CDR3 DNA remains: 42 bases, in frame from the first base. V is pruned by 6 bases and J by 7 bases, leaving 7 bases of the junction without a gene match. In the case of this clone: Its antigen target is currently unknown. The input lacks base qualities; no much larger clone sits a single base away.

The treatment or condition label corresponds to: around 19 received Ad26.COV2.S at low or high dose, single or two shots; roughly five received placebo; per-sample allocation not given. Repertoires of vaccine and placebo recipients were sequenced from samples collected on day 63 after the first injection. Cohort 1b enrolled roughly 25 adults aged 18-55 years at a single site in Boston, USA, between 29 July and 7 August 2020. Ad26.COV2.S consisted of a replication-incompetent adenovirus type 26 vector by which a prefusion-stabilized SARS-CoV-2 spike protein from the original Wuhan strain was expressed. The immunoSEQ Assay was the method used to sequence TCRbeta CDR3 regions. After extraction, genomic DNA underwent amplification by bias-controlled multiplex PCR, followed by high-throughput sequencing. The original methods were these. To quantify the absolute abundance of every unique TCRbeta CDR3 region, sequences were collapsed and filtered. T cell fraction was estimated by normalizing TCRbeta template counts to usable DNA, with usable DNA measured through amplification of reference genes found in all nucleated cells. Repertoire TCRs were annotated as SARS-CoV-2-specific by exact matching of V gene, CDR3 amino acid sequence and J gene to a known reactive TCR set. MIRA supplied the reference SARS-CoV-2 TCR set, which was filtered for enrichment in COVID-19-positive ImmuneCODE repertoires so that public or cross-reactive TCRs were removed. Using the MIRA antigens, annotated TCRs were further analysed by specific ORF or by position within an ORF. Breadth was defined as annotated unique rearrangements over total unique productive rearrangements; depth was the summed frequency of those rearrangements. TCR breadth was compared between groups using two-sided Wilcoxon rank-sum tests. The source is immuneACCESS, and TCRdb retained only in-frame sequences with V and J called. Part of the clones is not carried over; for the studies checked, unresolved V genes explain less than half of this, and the remainder is unexplained. V and J calls and clone size come straight from that table; D and trimming were deduced from the DNA. Here the sample has over 400,000 clones; 89% occur a single time. The ten largest clonotypes hold over 2.5% of the sample.

The chain is assembled from TRBV6-6 and TRBJ1-5, with 9 junctional bases fitting TRBD1. This TCR was sampled from a person between 18 and 65 years old who received the Ad26.COV2.S COVID-19 vaccine or a placebo. The material was peripheral blood, obtained in a trial of Ad26.COV2.S vaccine versus placebo. The CDR3 sequence is CASSYGQGFQPQHF. The sequenced DNA: TGTGCCAGCAGCTACGGACAGGGGTTCCAGCCCCAGCATTTT.